This is a list of T cell receptor beta chains from one sample in a study of T cell responses to AZD1222 COVID-19 vaccine. Clones were read by immunoSEQ multiplex PCR, and TCRdb kept only the in-frame ones, dropping some. The repertoire holds some 190,000 clones, 91% seen once, with over 1.5% in the top ten. This specimen was peripheral blood, taken 28 days after the second AZD1222 dose. Receptor source: an adult who received the AZD1222 COVID-19 vaccine. The CDR3 runs from the conserved cysteine through the conserved F or W. Fields, in order: V gene, J gene, D gene, CDR3 protein, CDR3 DNA. A D gene is named only where the DNA matches it firmly.

V gene: TRBV6-5
J gene: TRBJ1-1
D gene: TRBD1
CDR3 protein: CASSTPGQRTEAFF
CDR3 DNA: TGTGCCAGCAGCACTCCGGGACAGCGAACTGAAGCTTTCTTT

V gene: TRBV7-8
J gene: TRBJ2-7
D gene: -
CDR3 protein: CASSLGPALEQYF
CDR3 DNA: TGTGCCAGCAGCTTAGGGCCAGCGTTGGAGCAGTACTTC

V gene: TRBV18
J gene: TRBJ2-5
D gene: TRBD2
CDR3 protein: CASSTRGRGTETQYF
CDR3 DNA: TGTGCCAGCTCAACGCGGGGGAGGGGAACAGAGACCCAGTACTTC

V gene: TRBV7-2
J gene: TRBJ1-3
D gene: -
CDR3 protein: CASSLGSGNTIYF
CDR3 DNA: TGTGCCAGCAGCCTAGGAAGTGGAAACACCATATATTTT

V gene: TRBV30
J gene: TRBJ2-3
D gene: TRBD2
CDR3 protein: CAWSGLAGGQGYF
CDR3 DNA: TGTGCCTGGAGTGGTCTAGCGGGGGGGCAGGGGTATTTT

V gene: TRBV11-2
J gene: TRBJ1-2
D gene: -
CDR3 protein: CASSLGDNYGYTF
CDR3 DNA: TGTGCCAGCAGCTTAGGGGACAACTATGGCTACACCTTC

V gene: TRBV7-3
J gene: TRBJ2-5
D gene: TRBD2
CDR3 protein: CASSLRGGEETQYF
CDR3 DNA: TGTGCCAGCAGCTTACGCGGGGGTGAAGAGACCCAGTACTTC

V gene: TRBV18
J gene: TRBJ2-7
D gene: -
CDR3 protein: CASSPGGPYEQYF
CDR3 DNA: TGTGCCAGCTCACCGGGGGGACCCTACGAGCAGTACTTC

V gene: TRBV3-1/TRBV3-2
J gene: TRBJ1-6
D gene: -
CDR3 protein: CASSQARVNNSPLHF
CDR3 DNA: TGTGCCAGCAGCCAAGCCAGGGTGAACAATTCACCCCTCCACTTT

V gene: TRBV30
J gene: TRBJ2-7
D gene: -
CDR3 protein: CAWSVGQRYEQYF
CDR3 DNA: TGTGCCTGGAGTGTTGGGCAGCGCTACGAGCAGTACTTC

V gene: TRBV7-9
J gene: TRBJ2-7
D gene: TRBD1
CDR3 protein: CASSVLGGTGSPEQYF
CDR3 DNA: TGTGCCAGCAGTGTGTTAGGGGGGACAGGGAGCCCCGAGCAGTACTTC

V gene: TRBV5-1
J gene: TRBJ2-7
D gene: -
CDR3 protein: CASSISYAYEQYF
CDR3 DNA: TGCGCCAGCAGCATCTCTTATGCATACGAGCAGTACTTC